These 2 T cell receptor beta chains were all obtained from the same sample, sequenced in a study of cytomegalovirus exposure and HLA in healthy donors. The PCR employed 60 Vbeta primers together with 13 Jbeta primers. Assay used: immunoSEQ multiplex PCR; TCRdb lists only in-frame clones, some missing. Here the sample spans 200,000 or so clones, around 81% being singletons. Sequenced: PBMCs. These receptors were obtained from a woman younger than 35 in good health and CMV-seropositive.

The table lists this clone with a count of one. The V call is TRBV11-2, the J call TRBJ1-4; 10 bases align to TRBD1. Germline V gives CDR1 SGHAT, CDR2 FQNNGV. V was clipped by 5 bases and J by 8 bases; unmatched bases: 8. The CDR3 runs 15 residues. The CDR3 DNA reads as TGTGCCAGCAGCCTAGGACAGGGGGTTAAAGAAAAACTGTTTTTT. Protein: CASSLGQGVKEKLFF.

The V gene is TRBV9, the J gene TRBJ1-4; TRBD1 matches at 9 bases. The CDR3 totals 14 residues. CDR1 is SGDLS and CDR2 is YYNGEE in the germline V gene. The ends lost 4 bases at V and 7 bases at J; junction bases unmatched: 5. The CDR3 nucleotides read TGTGCCAGCAGCTGGACAGGGGAGGGTGAAAAACTGTTTTTT. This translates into CASSWTGEGEKLFF. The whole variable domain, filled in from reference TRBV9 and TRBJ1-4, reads DSGVTQTPKHLITATGQRVTLRCSPRSGDLSVYWYQQSLDQGLQFLIQYYNGEERAKGNILERFSAQQFPDLHSELNLSSLELGDSALYFCASSWTGEGEKLFFGSGTQLSVL.